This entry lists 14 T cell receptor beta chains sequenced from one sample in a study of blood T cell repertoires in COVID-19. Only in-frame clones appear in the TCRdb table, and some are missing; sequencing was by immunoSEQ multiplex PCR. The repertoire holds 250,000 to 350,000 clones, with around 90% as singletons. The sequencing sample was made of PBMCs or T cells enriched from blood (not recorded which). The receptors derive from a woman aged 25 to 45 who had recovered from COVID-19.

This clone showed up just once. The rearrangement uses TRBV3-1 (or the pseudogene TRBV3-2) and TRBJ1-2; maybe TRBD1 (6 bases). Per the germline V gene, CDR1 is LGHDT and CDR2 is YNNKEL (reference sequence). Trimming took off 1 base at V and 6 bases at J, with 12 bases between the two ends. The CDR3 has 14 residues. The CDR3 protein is CASSQGRGDDGYTF. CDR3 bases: TGTGCCAGCAGCCAAGGCAGGGGTGATGATGGCTACACCTTC.

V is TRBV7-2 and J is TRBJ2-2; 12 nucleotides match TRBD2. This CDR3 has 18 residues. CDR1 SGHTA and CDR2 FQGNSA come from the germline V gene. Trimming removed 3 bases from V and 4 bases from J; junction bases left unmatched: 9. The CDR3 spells CASSFRGRLAGVTGELFF. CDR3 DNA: TGTGCCAGCAGCTTTAGGGGAAGACTAGCGGGAGTCACCGGGGAGCTGTTTTTT.

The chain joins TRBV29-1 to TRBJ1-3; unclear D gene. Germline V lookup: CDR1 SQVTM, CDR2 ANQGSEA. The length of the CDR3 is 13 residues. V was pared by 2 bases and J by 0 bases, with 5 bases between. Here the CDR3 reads CSVEISSGNTIYF. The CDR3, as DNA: TGCAGCGTTGAAATTAGCTCTGGAAACACCATATATTTT. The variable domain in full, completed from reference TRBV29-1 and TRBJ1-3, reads SAVISQKPSRDICQRGTSLTIQCQVDSQVTMMFWYRQQPGQSLTLIATANQGSEATYESGFVIDKFPISRPNLTFSTLTVSNMSPEDSSIYLCSVEISSGNTIYFGEGSWLTVV.

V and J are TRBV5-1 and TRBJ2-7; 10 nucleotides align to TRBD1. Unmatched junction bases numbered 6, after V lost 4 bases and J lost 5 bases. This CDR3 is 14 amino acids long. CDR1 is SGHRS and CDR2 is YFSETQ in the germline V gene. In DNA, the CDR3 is TGCGCCAGCAGCGGACAGGGGGGTAGGGACGAGCAGTACTTC. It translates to CASSGQGGRDEQYF.

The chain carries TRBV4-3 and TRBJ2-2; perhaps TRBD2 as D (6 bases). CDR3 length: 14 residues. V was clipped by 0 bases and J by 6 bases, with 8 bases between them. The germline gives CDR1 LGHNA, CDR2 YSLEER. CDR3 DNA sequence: TGCGCCAGCAGCCAAGAAGCGGGTCCCGGGGAGCTGTTTTTT. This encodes CASSQEAGPGELFF.

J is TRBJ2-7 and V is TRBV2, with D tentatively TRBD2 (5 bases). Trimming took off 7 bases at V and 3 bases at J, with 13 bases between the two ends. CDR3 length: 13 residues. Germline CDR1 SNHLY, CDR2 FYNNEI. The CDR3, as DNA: TGTGCCAGCAACCCCCAGCGGTTCTACGAGCAGTACTTC. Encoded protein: CASNPQRFYEQYF.

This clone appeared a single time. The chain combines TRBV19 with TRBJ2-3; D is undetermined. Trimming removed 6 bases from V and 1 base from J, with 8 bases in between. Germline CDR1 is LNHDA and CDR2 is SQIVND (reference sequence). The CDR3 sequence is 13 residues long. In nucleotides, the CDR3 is TGTGCCAGTAGCCTTCGGGGCACAGATACGCAGTATTTT. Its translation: CASSLRGTDTQYF.

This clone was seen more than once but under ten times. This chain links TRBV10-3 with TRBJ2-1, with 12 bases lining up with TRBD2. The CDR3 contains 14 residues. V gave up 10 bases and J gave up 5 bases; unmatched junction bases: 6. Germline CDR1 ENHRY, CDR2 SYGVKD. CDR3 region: CATVGLAGNNEQFF. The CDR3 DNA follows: TGTGCCACCGTGGGACTAGCGGGCAACAATGAGCAGTTCTTC.

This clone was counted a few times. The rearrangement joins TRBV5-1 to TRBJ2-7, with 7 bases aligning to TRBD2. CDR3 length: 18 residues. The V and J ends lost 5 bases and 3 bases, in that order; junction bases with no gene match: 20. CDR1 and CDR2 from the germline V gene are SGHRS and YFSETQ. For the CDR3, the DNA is TGCGCCAGCAGTTCGGGACTATCAGGCAAACCGATTTTCTACGAGCAGTACTTC. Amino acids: CASSSGLSGKPIFYEQYF. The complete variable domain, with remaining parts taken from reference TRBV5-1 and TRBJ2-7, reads KAGVTQTPRYLIKTRGQQVTLSCSPISGHRSVSWYQQTPGQGLQFLFEYFSETQRNKGNFPGRFSGRQFSNSRSEMNVSTLELGDSALYLCASSSGLSGKPIFYEQYFGPGTRLTVT.

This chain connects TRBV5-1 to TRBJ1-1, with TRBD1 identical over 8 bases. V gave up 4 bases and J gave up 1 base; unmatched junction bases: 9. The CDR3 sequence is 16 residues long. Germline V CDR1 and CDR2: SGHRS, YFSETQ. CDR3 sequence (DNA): TGCGCCAGCAGCCCCGAGGGGCAGGGGGCGAACACTGAAGCTTTCTTT. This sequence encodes CASSPEGQGANTEAFF.

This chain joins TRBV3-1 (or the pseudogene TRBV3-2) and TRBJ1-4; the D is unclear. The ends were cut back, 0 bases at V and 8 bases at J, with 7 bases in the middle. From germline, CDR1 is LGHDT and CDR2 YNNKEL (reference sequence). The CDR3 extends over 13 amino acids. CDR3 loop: CASSQDEGEKLFF. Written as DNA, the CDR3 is TGTGCCAGCAGCCAAGATGAGGGAGAAAAACTGTTTTTT.

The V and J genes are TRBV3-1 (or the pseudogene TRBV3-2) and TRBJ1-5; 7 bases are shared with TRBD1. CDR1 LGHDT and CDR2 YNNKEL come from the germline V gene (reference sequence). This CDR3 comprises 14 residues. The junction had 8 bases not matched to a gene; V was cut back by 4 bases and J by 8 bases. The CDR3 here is CASSPEGAREPQHF. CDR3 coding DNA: TGTGCCAGCAGCCCGGAGGGGGCCCGGGAGCCCCAGCATTTT.

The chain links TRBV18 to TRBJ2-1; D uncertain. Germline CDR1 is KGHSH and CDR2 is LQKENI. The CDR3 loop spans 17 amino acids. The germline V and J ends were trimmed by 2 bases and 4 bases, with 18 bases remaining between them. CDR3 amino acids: CASSPSSILNGYNEQFF. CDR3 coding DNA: TGTGCCAGCTCACCATCGTCCATTTTGAACGGGTACAATGAGCAGTTCTTC.

CDR3 DNA sequence: TGTGCCAGCAGCTTAGTCGGAGGGAGCAACGAGCAGTACTTC. This encodes CASSLVGGSNEQYF. J is TRBJ2-7 and V is TRBV7-9; a weak D match, TRBD2 (6 bases). Germline V gives CDR1 SEHNR, CDR2 FQNEAQ (reference sequence). This CDR3 spans 14 amino acids. V was shortened by 1 base and J by 5 bases, with 12 bases between the two germline ends.